What follows are 8 T cell receptor beta chains derived from one specimen sequenced in a study of T cell responses to AZD1222 COVID-19 vaccine. This table comes from immunoSEQ multiplex PCR, and its TCRdb copy is limited to in-frame clones, with some not included. The table records some 150,000 clones, roughly nine tenths of them present only once. This specimen consisted of peripheral blood, obtained on day 0 of AZD1222 vaccination. The receptors come from an adult in good health.

The V gene is TRBV5-1, the J gene TRBJ1-6, with D tentatively TRBD1 (5 bases). V shed 1 base and J shed 7 bases, with 9 bases lying between them. The CDR3 totals 14 residues. CDR1 and CDR2 from the germline V gene are SGHRS and YFSETQ. In nucleotides, the CDR3 is TGCGCCAGCAGCTTGACAGGCACAAATTCACCCCTCCACTTT. It translates to CASSLTGTNSPLHF.

The rearrangement uses TRBV27 and TRBJ1-2, with unresolved D. CDR1 MNHEY and CDR2 SMNVEV come from the germline V gene (reference sequence). The V end was cut by 2 bases, the J end by 2 bases, with 18 bases between. This CDR3 is 17 amino acids long. This CDR3 is CASSLTVGRGENYGYTF. In DNA form, the CDR3 reads TGTGCCAGCAGTTTAACGGTAGGGCGGGGAGAGAACTATGGCTACACCTTC.

This clone was detected only once. This specimen includes other DNA sequences encoding the same CDR3. The rearrangement uses TRBV18 and TRBJ1-1; 8 bases fit TRBD1. The CDR3 runs to 13 residues. Germline V lookup: CDR1 KGHSH, CDR2 LQKENI. V gave up 6 bases and J gave up 1 base; unmatched junction bases: 1. The CDR3 region has the DNA TGTGCCAGCTCGGACAGGGCGAACACTGAAGCTTTCTTT. Residues: CASSDRANTEAFF.

This rearrangement joins TRBV5-6 to TRBJ1-3, with D unclear. Germline V CDR1 and CDR2: SGHDT, YYEEEE. This CDR3 has 14 residues. The ends were cut back, 0 bases at V and 1 base at J, with 5 bases in the middle. In nucleotides, the CDR3 is TGTGCCAGCAGCTTGGCGGGATCTGGAAACACCATATATTTT. This encodes CASSLAGSGNTIYF. Drawing the rest from reference TRBV5-6 and TRBJ1-3, the complete variable domain is DAGVTQSPTHLIKTRGQQVTLRCSPKSGHDTVSWYQQALGQGPQFIFQYYEEEERQRGNFPDRFSGHQFPNYSSELNVNALLLGDSALYLCASSLAGSGNTIYFGEGSWLTVV.

The rearrangement links TRBV18 to TRBJ1-2, with D possibly TRBD1 on 5 matching bases. The CDR3 runs to 14 residues. Trimming shortened V by 0 bases and J by 8 bases, and 13 bases separated the two germline ends. CDR1 and CDR2 (germline): KGHSH, LQKENI. The DNA for the CDR3 is TGTGCCAGCTCACCACCGGCAGGGCCGGCGGGCTACACCTTC. As protein: CASSPPAGPAGYTF.

The J gene is TRBJ2-1, the V gene TRBV6-1; D may be TRBD1 or TRBD2 (5 bases each). The CDR3 has 13 amino acids. The V and J ends lost 3 bases and 8 bases respectively, with 11 bases between them. Per germline, CDR1 MNHNS and CDR2 SASEGT. CDR3 nucleotides: TGTGCCAGCAGTGAGGGACGGCGGGATGAGCAGTTCTTC. This translates into CASSEGRRDEQFF.

This clone came up once. The chain employs TRBV10-3 and TRBJ1-1; 9 positions agree with TRBD1. CDR1 and CDR2 (germline): ENHRY, SYGVKD. The CDR3 loop spans 12 amino acids. V trimming: 8 bases; J trimming: 4 bases; junction bases outside the gene matches: 2. Here the CDR3 reads CAIGTGSTEAFF. The CDR3 DNA is TGTGCCATCGGGACAGGGAGCACTGAAGCTTTCTTT.

The V gene is TRBV4-1, the J gene TRBJ2-7; no firm D call. V was cut by 0 bases and J by 4 bases, with 10 bases left in between. The CDR3 loop spans 14 amino acids. Germline V gene lookup returns CDR1 MGHRA and CDR2 YSYEKL. In DNA, the CDR3 is TGCGCCAGCAGCCAAGAAACGGTTTATTACGAGCAGTACTTC. Its protein is CASSQETVYYEQYF.